A selection of T cell receptor beta chains follows, all from one sample in a study of T cells in Graves' hyperthyroidism and ophthalmopathy. TCRdb re-analysed the multiplex PCR reads in MiXCR, keeping a single row per CDR3 protein. The table lists fewer than 650,000 distinct CDR3 sequences, approximately 15% of them singletons. Input material: blood. Receptor source: a woman aged 18 to 35 with Graves' ophthalmopathy. Both conserved end residues are part of each CDR3. Each record gives: J gene, clone size, V gene, D gene, CDR3 protein, CDR3 DNA. D genes are given only for firm matches. Expanded clones get a size class; other rows say once, few or many, or leave the size out.

J gene: TRBJ1-5
clone size: -
V gene: TRBV6-1
D gene: -
CDR3 protein: CASSEAGGAGRQPQRF
CDR3 DNA: TGTGCCAGCAGTGAAGCGGGCGGAGCAGGGCGCCAGCCCCAGCGTTTT

J gene: TRBJ2-1
clone size: few
V gene: TRBV28
D gene: TRBD1
CDR3 protein: CASSPTGLKNYNEQFF
CDR3 DNA: TGTGCCAGCAGTCCGACAGGGCTGAAGAACTACAATGAGCAGTTCTTC

J gene: TRBJ2-7
clone size: many
V gene: TRBV7-3
D gene: -
CDR3 protein: CASSLGVGLNFSVIPFCEQYF
CDR3 DNA: TGTGCCAGCAGCTTAGGCGTCGGACTAAATTTTTCGGTGATCCCCTTTTGCGAGCAGTACTTC

J gene: TRBJ1-4
clone size: -
V gene: TRBV29-1
D gene: -
CDR3 protein: CSVAQGEKLFF
CDR3 DNA: TGCAGCGTGGCACAGGGAGAAAAACTGTTTTTT

J gene: TRBJ2-2
clone size: many
V gene: TRBV7-2
D gene: TRBD2
CDR3 protein: CASSLGWLAGWTGELFF
CDR3 DNA: TGTGCCAGCAGCTTAGGGTGGCTAGCGGGATGGACCGGGGAGCTGTTTTTT

J gene: TRBJ2-1
clone size: few
V gene: TRBV11-2
D gene: TRBD1
CDR3 protein: CASSPATGLYNEQFF
CDR3 DNA: TGTGCCAGCAGCCCCGCGACAGGGCTCTACAATGAGCAGTTCTTC

J gene: TRBJ1-1
clone size: many
V gene: TRBV27
D gene: -
CDR3 protein: CASSLSGGGGGTEAFF
CDR3 DNA: TGTGCCAGCAGTTTATCTGGGGGCGGGGGTGGCACTGAAGCTTTCTTT

J gene: TRBJ2-7
clone size: many
V gene: TRBV28
D gene: -
CDR3 protein: CASSSHRNSYEQYF
CDR3 DNA: TGTGCCAGCAGTTCACACAGGAATTCCTACGAGCAGTACTTC

J gene: TRBJ1-2
clone size: -
V gene: TRBV29-1
D gene: -
CDR3 protein: CSVESGLTYGYTF
CDR3 DNA: TGCAGCGTTGAATCAGGGCTCACCTATGGCTACACCTTC

J gene: TRBJ1-3
clone size: -
V gene: TRBV6-1
D gene: -
CDR3 protein: CASSDKEQVLGRSGNTIYF
CDR3 DNA: TGTGCCAGCAGTGATAAGGAACAGGTTCTTGGCCGCTCTGGAAACACCATATATTTT

J gene: TRBJ2-1
clone size: few
V gene: TRBV27
D gene: TRBD2
CDR3 protein: CASSSRDYPGSYNEQFF
CDR3 DNA: TGTGCCAGCAGTTCCCGGGACTATCCCGGCTCCTACAATGAGCAGTTCTTC

J gene: TRBJ1-2
clone size: -
V gene: TRBV27
D gene: -
CDR3 protein: CASSFSGSLYGYTF
CDR3 DNA: TGTGCCAGCAGTTTCTCGGGTTCGCTGTATGGCTACACCTTC

J gene: TRBJ2-5
clone size: -
V gene: TRBV18
D gene: TRBD2
CDR3 protein: CASSPITSGRPETQYF
CDR3 DNA: TGTGCCAGCTCACCGATCACTAGCGGGAGGCCCGAGACCCAGTACTTC

J gene: TRBJ1-1
clone size: many
V gene: TRBV11-2
D gene: TRBD1
CDR3 protein: CASSLGGRGAFF
CDR3 DNA: TGTGCCAGCAGCTTAGGGGGCAGGGGGGCTTTCTTT

J gene: TRBJ1-5
clone size: many
V gene: TRBV7-2
D gene: TRBD1
CDR3 protein: CASSFGTGGNQPQHF
CDR3 DNA: TGTGCCAGCAGCTTTGGGACAGGGGGCAATCAGCCCCAGCATTTT

J gene: TRBJ2-1
clone size: many
V gene: TRBV7-2
D gene: TRBD1
CDR3 protein: CASSSFTGVLGDEQFF
CDR3 DNA: TGTGCCAGCAGCTCGTTCACAGGGGTCTTGGGAGATGAGCAGTTCTTC

J gene: TRBJ2-2
clone size: -
V gene: TRBV20-1
D gene: TRBD2
CDR3 protein: CSARGSLADTNTGELFF
CDR3 DNA: TGCAGTGCTAGAGGGTCGCTAGCGGATACGAACACCGGGGAGCTGTTTTTT

J gene: TRBJ1-1
clone size: many
V gene: TRBV12-3/TRBV12-4
D gene: -
CDR3 protein: CASSPTAGTEAFF
CDR3 DNA: TGTGCCAGCAGTCCGACAGCCGGCACTGAAGCTTTCTTT

J gene: TRBJ1-5
clone size: many
V gene: TRBV28
D gene: TRBD1
CDR3 protein: CASSLSGTGWKPQHF
CDR3 DNA: TGTGCCAGCAGTTTATCCGGGACAGGGTGGAAGCCCCAGCATTTT

J gene: TRBJ1-5
clone size: many
V gene: TRBV6-1
D gene: -
CDR3 protein: CASSEAINSNQPQHF
CDR3 DNA: TGTGCCAGCAGTGAAGCGATCAACAGCAATCAGCCCCAGCATTTT

J gene: TRBJ2-5
clone size: many
V gene: TRBV4-1
D gene: -
CDR3 protein: CASSQFRAGGETQYF
CDR3 DNA: TGCGCCAGCAGCCAGTTCAGGGCCGGCGGAGAGACCCAGTACTTC

J gene: TRBJ2-7
clone size: many
V gene: TRBV7-8
D gene: TRBD1
CDR3 protein: CASSPWGQADYEQYF
CDR3 DNA: TGTGCCAGCAGCCCCTGGGGACAGGCTGACTACGAGCAGTACTTC

J gene: TRBJ2-6
clone size: few
V gene: TRBV7-2
D gene: -
CDR3 protein: CASSLQGPGANVLTF
CDR3 DNA: TGTGCCAGCAGCTTACAGGGTCCTGGGGCCAACGTCCTGACTTTC

J gene: TRBJ1-2
clone size: few
V gene: TRBV13
D gene: TRBD1
CDR3 protein: CASSPRQGKDYGYTF
CDR3 DNA: TGTGCCAGCAGCCCCCGACAGGGGAAGGACTATGGCTACACCTTC

J gene: TRBJ2-3
clone size: many
V gene: TRBV7-8
D gene: TRBD1
CDR3 protein: CASSYIDRVDSTDTQYF
CDR3 DNA: TGTGCCAGCAGCTATATCGACAGGGTGGATAGCACAGATACGCAGTATTTT

J gene: TRBJ1-5
clone size: many
V gene: TRBV5-1
D gene: -
CDR3 protein: CASSRGLDSNQPQHF
CDR3 DNA: TGCGCCAGCAGCCGGGGACTGGATAGCAATCAGCCCCAGCATTTT

J gene: TRBJ2-4
clone size: many
V gene: TRBV28
D gene: TRBD1
CDR3 protein: CASSPQGTKNIQYF
CDR3 DNA: TGTGCCAGCAGCCCACAGGGGACCAAAAACATTCAGTACTTC

J gene: TRBJ1-5
clone size: many
V gene: TRBV7-2
D gene: -
CDR3 protein: CASSLEVGTNQPQHF
CDR3 DNA: TGTGCCAGCAGCTTAGAAGTCGGCACCAATCAGCCCCAGCATTTT

J gene: TRBJ1-1
clone size: many
V gene: TRBV28
D gene: -
CDR3 protein: CASSSGWTLAFF
CDR3 DNA: TGTGCCAGCAGCTCGGGTTGGACATTGGCTTTCTTT

J gene: TRBJ2-7
clone size: few
V gene: TRBV11-3
D gene: -
CDR3 protein: CASSLEAASSEQYF
CDR3 DNA: TGTGCCAGCAGCTTAGAGGCCGCCTCGAGCGAGCAGTACTTC

J gene: TRBJ2-7
clone size: -
V gene: TRBV5-1
D gene: TRBD2
CDR3 protein: CASSPRGEGEQYF
CDR3 DNA: TGCGCCAGCAGCCCCCGGGGGGAGGGCGAGCAGTACTTC

J gene: TRBJ2-7
clone size: many
V gene: TRBV5-5
D gene: -
CDR3 protein: CASRPAGHSYEQYF
CDR3 DNA: TGTGCCAGCCGCCCTGCGGGGCACTCCTACGAGCAGTACTTC

J gene: TRBJ2-1
clone size: many
V gene: TRBV20-1
D gene: -
CDR3 protein: CSARARAESSYNEQFF
CDR3 DNA: TGCAGTGCTAGAGCACGGGCGGAGAGCTCCTACAATGAGCAGTTCTTC

J gene: TRBJ2-6
clone size: few
V gene: TRBV12-3/TRBV12-4
D gene: -
CDR3 protein: CASSPTSERSGANVLTF
CDR3 DNA: TGTGCCAGCAGTCCGACATCTGAGAGGTCTGGGGCCAACGTCCTGACTTTC

J gene: TRBJ2-7
clone size: -
V gene: TRBV7-9
D gene: -
CDR3 protein: CASSLGQAIPSSYEQYF
CDR3 DNA: TGTGCCAGCAGCTTAGGGCAGGCCATACCCAGCTCCTACGAGCAGTACTTC

J gene: TRBJ2-5
clone size: -
V gene: TRBV11-2
D gene: TRBD2
CDR3 protein: CASSLGGLAGVQTQYF
CDR3 DNA: TGTGCCAGCAGCCTAGGGGGACTAGCGGGAGTGCAGACCCAGTACTTC

J gene: TRBJ1-2
clone size: many
V gene: TRBV5-1
D gene: -
CDR3 protein: CASSSETGTTYGYTF
CDR3 DNA: TGCGCCAGCAGCTCGGAGACCGGGACAACTTATGGCTACACCTTC

J gene: TRBJ2-5
clone size: -
V gene: TRBV18
D gene: -
CDR3 protein: CASSPPSLQETQYF
CDR3 DNA: TGTGCCAGCTCACCCCCTTCCCTCCAAGAGACCCAGTACTTC

J gene: TRBJ1-2
clone size: few
V gene: TRBV7-2
D gene: TRBD1
CDR3 protein: CASSFEMDREYTF
CDR3 DNA: TGTGCCAGCAGCTTCGAGATGGACAGGGAGTACACCTTC

J gene: TRBJ2-7
clone size: -
V gene: TRBV27
D gene: TRBD1
CDR3 protein: CASSPAADRVTYF
CDR3 DNA: TGTGCCAGCTCCCCGGCCGCCGACAGGGTCACTTACTTC

J gene: TRBJ2-1
clone size: many
V gene: TRBV20-1
D gene: TRBD2
CDR3 protein: CSAPPLAGVLNEQFF
CDR3 DNA: TGCAGTGCTCCCCCTCTGGCGGGAGTTCTCAATGAGCAGTTCTTC

J gene: TRBJ2-2
clone size: few
V gene: TRBV29-1
D gene: TRBD2
CDR3 protein: CSVGTSGGHRELFF
CDR3 DNA: TGCAGCGTCGGGACTAGCGGAGGGCACCGGGAGCTGTTTTTT

J gene: TRBJ2-7
clone size: many
V gene: TRBV6-1
D gene: -
CDR3 protein: CASSYAGGGYEQYF
CDR3 DNA: TGTGCCAGCAGTTATGCCGGAGGGGGCTACGAGCAGTACTTC

J gene: TRBJ2-7
clone size: many
V gene: TRBV20-1
D gene: TRBD2
CDR3 protein: CSARRTSGSNEQYF
CDR3 DNA: TGCAGTGCTAGAAGGACTAGCGGGAGTAACGAGCAGTACTTC

J gene: TRBJ2-7
clone size: -
V gene: TRBV7-2
D gene: TRBD1
CDR3 protein: CASSFGTGEVYEQDF
CDR3 DNA: TGTGCCAGCAGCTTCGGGACAGGGGAGGTCTACGAGCAGGACTTC

J gene: TRBJ2-1
clone size: many
V gene: TRBV12-3/TRBV12-4
D gene: -
CDR3 protein: CASSTPVGDEAGEQFF
CDR3 DNA: TGTGCCAGCAGTACCCCCGTCGGGGACGAGGCGGGTGAGCAGTTCTTC

J gene: TRBJ2-5
clone size: many
V gene: TRBV24-1
D gene: -
CDR3 protein: CATSDFRGTTQETQYF
CDR3 DNA: TGTGCCACCAGTGATTTTCGGGGGACCACCCAAGAGACCCAGTACTTC

J gene: TRBJ1-3
clone size: many
V gene: TRBV18
D gene: -
CDR3 protein: CASSPGGYSGNTIYF
CDR3 DNA: TGTGCCAGCTCACCGGGGGGATACTCTGGAAACACCATATATTTT

J gene: TRBJ2-1
clone size: many
V gene: TRBV14
D gene: -
CDR3 protein: CASSQVGLRFASYNEQFF
CDR3 DNA: TGTGCCAGCAGCCAAGTCGGGCTAAGGTTTGCCTCCTACAATGAGCAGTTCTTC

J gene: TRBJ1-1
clone size: many
V gene: TRBV11-3
D gene: -
CDR3 protein: CASSLRSTEAFF
CDR3 DNA: TGTGCCAGCAGCTTAAGAAGCACTGAAGCTTTCTTT

J gene: TRBJ2-7
clone size: many
V gene: TRBV20-1
D gene: -
CDR3 protein: CSASPSGPSKGQYF
CDR3 DNA: TGCAGTGCTAGTCCCAGCGGACCCTCCAAGGGGCAGTACTTC

J gene: TRBJ2-7
clone size: many
V gene: TRBV7-2
D gene: -
CDR3 protein: CASSIKGLSSYEQYF
CDR3 DNA: TGTGCCAGCAGCATAAAGGGGTTATCCTCCTACGAGCAGTACTTC

J gene: TRBJ1-3
clone size: many
V gene: TRBV7-2
D gene: -
CDR3 protein: CASSLEMRPLSGNTIYF
CDR3 DNA: TGTGCCAGCAGCTTAGAGATGCGCCCGCTCTCTGGAAACACCATATATTTT

J gene: TRBJ2-1
clone size: many
V gene: TRBV6-2/TRBV6-3
D gene: TRBD2
CDR3 protein: CASSYSREHRNEQFF
CDR3 DNA: TGTGCCAGCAGTTACTCGCGGGAGCATCGCAATGAGCAGTTCTTC